This T cell receptor beta chain was sequenced during a study of shared clonotypes between healthy human individuals. Study details: Per-donor plates numbered three CD4 naive, three CD4 memory, two CD8 naive and one CD8 memory. Study-wide points: Around 5.4% of naive CD4 clonotypes were common to a handful of donors. Rarefaction showed that sequencing of sorted subsets was incomplete (despite large depth).

A remark on this clone: Its specificity is not known.

Germline lookup yields CDR1 MNHNY and CDR2 SVGAGI (reference sequence). There are 14 residues in the CDR3. Trimming stripped 7 bases from V and 2 bases from J, with 13 bases between. Clones were read by immunoSEQ multiplex PCR, and TCRdb kept only the in-frame ones, dropping some. There are hundreds of thousands of clones in the sample; approximately 96% occur only once, and about 0.12% lies in the top ten. Naive CD8 cells were CD45RO-negative, positively selected for CCR7, excluding terminally differentiated effector memory CD45RA+ cells. The J gene is TRBJ2-3, the V gene TRBV6-6; D not certain. This TCR came from a woman aged 30 to 39 in good health. The sequencing sample was made of naive CD8+ T cells sorted from blood. The CDR3 spells CASTTWPYTDTQYF. CDR3 nucleotides: TGTGCCAGCACAACGTGGCCTTACACAGATACGCAGTATTTT.